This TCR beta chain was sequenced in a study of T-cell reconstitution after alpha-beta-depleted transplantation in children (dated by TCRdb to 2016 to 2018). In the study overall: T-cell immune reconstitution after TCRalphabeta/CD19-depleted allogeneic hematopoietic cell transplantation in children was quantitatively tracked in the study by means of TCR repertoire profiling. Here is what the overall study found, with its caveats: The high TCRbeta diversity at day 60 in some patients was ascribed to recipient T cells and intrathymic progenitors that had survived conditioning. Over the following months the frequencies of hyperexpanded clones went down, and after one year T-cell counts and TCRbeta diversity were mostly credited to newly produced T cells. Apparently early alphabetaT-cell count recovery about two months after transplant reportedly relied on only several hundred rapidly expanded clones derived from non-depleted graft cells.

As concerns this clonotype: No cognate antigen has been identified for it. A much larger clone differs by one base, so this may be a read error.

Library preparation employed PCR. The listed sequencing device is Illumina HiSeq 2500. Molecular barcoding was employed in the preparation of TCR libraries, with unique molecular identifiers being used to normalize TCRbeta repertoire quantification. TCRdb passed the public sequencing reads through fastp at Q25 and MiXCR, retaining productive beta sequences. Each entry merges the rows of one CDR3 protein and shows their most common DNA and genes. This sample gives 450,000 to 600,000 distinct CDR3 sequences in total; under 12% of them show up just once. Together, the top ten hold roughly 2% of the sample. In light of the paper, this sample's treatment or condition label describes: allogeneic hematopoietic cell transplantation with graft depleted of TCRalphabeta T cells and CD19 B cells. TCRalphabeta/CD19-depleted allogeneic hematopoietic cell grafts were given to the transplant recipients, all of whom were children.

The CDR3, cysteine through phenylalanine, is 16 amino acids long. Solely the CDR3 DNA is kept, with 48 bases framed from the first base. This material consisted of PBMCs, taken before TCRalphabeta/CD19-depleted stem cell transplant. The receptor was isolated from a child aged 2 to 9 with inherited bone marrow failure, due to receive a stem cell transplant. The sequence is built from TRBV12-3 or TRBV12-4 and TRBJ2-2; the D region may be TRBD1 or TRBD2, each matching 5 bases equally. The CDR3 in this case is CASSLGRLMDTGEPFF. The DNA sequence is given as TGTGCCAGCAGTTTAGGGCGCCTTATGGACACCGGGGAGCCGTTTTTT.